These T cell receptor beta chains were read from a single sample in a study of PD-L1 blockade in urothelial cancer. The repertoire was sequenced with immunoSEQ multiplex PCR; TCRdb's copy has only in-frame clones and lacks some. The table shows tens of thousands of clones, with roughly 90% occurring only once. The specimen was PBMCs, collected around atezolizumab (anti-PD-L1) treatment. The receptor set was obtained from a man in his fifties or sixties with urothelial cancer. Each CDR3 is given with its conserved first and last residue.

TRBJ1-5 | TRBV5-5 | CASSLNVRGDWSNQPQHF
TRBJ1-2 | TRBV7-3 | CASSVGGAGYGYTF
TRBJ1-4 | TRBV19 | CASSEQGAADEKLFF
TRBJ2-1 | TRBV4-3 | CASSQTPLGGLAHNNEQFF
TRBJ2-7 | TRBV19 | CASRASGYYEQYF
TRBJ2-3 | TRBV7-2 | CASSLMRAKDTQYF
TRBJ2-5 | TRBV27 | CASSLRLAGIQETQYF
TRBJ2-3 | TRBV11-3 | CASSRGLAGGTDTQYF
TRBJ1-5 | TRBV5-6 | CASSSTLGTGNSNQPQHF
TRBJ2-7 | TRBV18 | CASSPSGTYEQYF
TRBJ2-7 | TRBV23-1 | CARAMGPQGQQYF
TRBJ2-3 | TRBV29-1 | CSSGGTGGSGTSTDTQYF
TRBJ1-1 | TRBV5-4 | CASSRTDRMNTEAFF
TRBJ1-2 | TRBV5-6 | CASSSPGEIGGYTF
TRBJ2-1 | TRBV6-5 | CASSQTSGTFNEQFF
TRBJ1-2 | TRBV7-6 | CASGLNNYGYTF
TRBJ2-5 | TRBV10-3 | CATSLGGQETQYF
TRBJ2-1 | TRBV6-6 | CASGSYNEQFF
TRBJ2-1 | TRBV4-3 | CASSQEGAGTYNEQFF
TRBJ2-5 | TRBV5-5 | CASSLRTGQETQYF
TRBJ2-7 | TRBV7-8 | CASSPGEGSLSYEQYF